A selection of T cell receptor beta chains follows, all from one sample in a study of post-analysis software for immune sequencing data. TCRdb called the PCR reads again in MiXCR, with one record for every CDR3 protein. This table has more than 500,000 distinct CDR3 sequences, roughly 34% appearing once. The sequenced sample consisted of blood. These receptors originate from a girl aged 2-17 years with multiple sclerosis. Each CDR3 is given with its conserved first and last residue. D genes are given only for firm matches. Only some rows state a clone size, as once, few, many or a class for expanded clones.

.	many	TRBV29-1	TRBJ2-1	CSVEGPVPSYNEQFF	TGCAGCGTTGAAGGTCCCGTACCGTCCTACAATGAGCAGTTCTTC
.	few	TRBV29-1	TRBJ2-1	CSASVGSNEQFF	TGCAGCGCCTCCGTAGGGTCCAATGAGCAGTTCTTC
.	.	TRBV19	TRBJ2-3	CASSIGGHTDTQYF	TGTGCCAGTAGTATAGGCGGGCACACAGATACGCAGTATTTT
.	.	TRBV28	TRBJ1-1	CAINGGTEAFF	TGTGCCATAAACGGGGGGACTGAAGCTTTCTTT
.	.	TRBV6-4	TRBJ1-2	CASSDSQGNYGYTF	TGTGCCAGCAGTGACTCGCAGGGGAACTATGGCTACACCTTC
.	.	TRBV7-2	TRBJ2-7	CASSRSGYLYEQYF	TGTGCCAGCAGTCGCAGCGGGTACCTCTACGAGCAGTACTTC
.	many	TRBV5-1	TRBJ2-7	CATRYEQYF	TGCGCCACCAGATACGAGCAGTACTTC
.	few	TRBV20-1	TRBJ2-7	CSARVGVSTYEQYF	TGCAGTGCTAGAGTTGGGGTCAGTACCTACGAGCAGTACTTC
.	many	TRBV7-3	TRBJ2-5	CASSESAGIGETQYF	TGTGCCAGCAGCGAATCCGCAGGGATTGGAGAGACCCAGTACTTC
.	.	TRBV6-1	TRBJ2-3	CASLLGGTDTQYF	TGTGCCAGTCTTCTTGGGGGGACAGATACGCAGTATTTT
.	once	TRBV4-1	TRBJ1-5	CASSQEIGNSNQPQHF	TGCGCCAGCAGCCAAGAAATAGGAAATAGCAATCAGCCCCAGCATTTT
TRBD1	.	TRBV20-1	TRBJ2-5	CSANVPPGQRYQETQYF	TGCAGTGCCAACGTCCCACCGGGACAGCGCTACCAAGAGACCCAGTACTTC
TRBD1	.	TRBV7-2	TRBJ1-2	CARSMTGANYGYTF	TGTGCCAGGTCAATGACAGGGGCTAACTATGGCTACACCTTC
.	few	TRBV6-6	TRBJ1-2	CASSYLYGYTF	TGTGCCAGCAGTTACCTCTATGGCTACACCTTC
TRBD2	few	TRBV12-3/TRBV12-4	TRBJ2-3	CATEGLAGLKYF	TGTGCCACCGAGGGACTAGCGGGTTTGAAGTATTTT
TRBD1	.	TRBV28	TRBJ1-2	CASSPTGTAHSYGYTF	TGTGCCAGCAGTCCAACGGGGACAGCTCATTCCTATGGCTACACCTTC
.	once	TRBV5-6	TRBJ2-1	CASIGGAGRYNEQFF	TGTGCCAGCATTGGGGGGGCAGGGCGTTACAATGAGCAGTTCTTC
TRBD2	.	TRBV5-6	TRBJ2-2	CASSPLAGSVAGELFF	TGTGCCAGCAGCCCCTTAGCGGGGAGCGTTGCCGGGGAGCTGTTTTTT
.	.	TRBV6-1	TRBJ1-5	CASGYQSYSNQPQHF	TGTGCCAGCGGGTATCAGAGCTATAGCAATCAGCCCCAGCATTTT
.	few	TRBV6-5	TRBJ1-2	CASSTDRNYGYTF	TGTGCCAGCAGCACCGACAGGAACTATGGCTACACCTTC
.	few	TRBV20-1	TRBJ2-5	CSASLTETQYF	TGCAGTGCTAGCCTGACCGAGACCCAGTACTTC
.	few	TRBV12-3/TRBV12-4	TRBJ2-4	CASSNAGGKNIQYF	TGTGCCAGCAGTAACGCCGGGGGTAAAAACATTCAGTACTTC
.	.	TRBV12-3/TRBV12-4	TRBJ2-3	CASSLRGNADTQYF	TGTGCCAGCAGTTTACGGGGGAACGCAGATACGCAGTATTTT
TRBD2	.	TRBV20-1	TRBJ2-5	CSARRGGLSETQYF	TGCAGTGCTAGGCGCGGGGGGCTCTCGGAGACCCAGTACTTC
.	.	TRBV5-1	TRBJ1-1	CASSFFVRTAGLRTEAFF	TGCGCCAGCAGCTTTTTCGTACGAACCGCCGGGTTGCGCACTGAAGCTTTCTTT
.	.	TRBV6-6	TRBJ2-3	CASSYSKQDHTDTQYF	TGTGCCAGCAGTTACTCGAAGCAGGATCACACAGATACGCAGTATTTT
.	.	TRBV27	TRBJ2-3	CASSVISTDTQYF	TGTGCCAGCAGTGTTATCTCCACAGATACGCAGTATTTT
TRBD1	.	TRBV7-2	TRBJ2-5	CASSWWGQTQETRYF	TGTGCCAGCAGCTGGTGGGGACAGACTCAAGAGACCCGGTACTTC
.	.	TRBV7-7	TRBJ2-2	CASSRDSVKNTGELFF	TGTGCTAGCAGTCGTGACAGCGTAAAGAACACCGGGGAGCTGTTTTTT
TRBD1	.	TRBV7-9	TRBJ1-1	CASSLAMTGGTEAFF	TGTGCCAGCAGCTTAGCCATGACAGGGGGTACTGAAGCTTTCTTT
.	.	TRBV5-1	TRBJ1-1	CASIRGLTEAFF	TGCGCCAGCATCCGGGGGCTGACTGAAGCTTTCTTT
.	few	TRBV6-5	TRBJ1-2	CASSYPGREGYTF	TGTGCCAGCAGTTACCCCGGCAGGGAGGGCTACACCTTC